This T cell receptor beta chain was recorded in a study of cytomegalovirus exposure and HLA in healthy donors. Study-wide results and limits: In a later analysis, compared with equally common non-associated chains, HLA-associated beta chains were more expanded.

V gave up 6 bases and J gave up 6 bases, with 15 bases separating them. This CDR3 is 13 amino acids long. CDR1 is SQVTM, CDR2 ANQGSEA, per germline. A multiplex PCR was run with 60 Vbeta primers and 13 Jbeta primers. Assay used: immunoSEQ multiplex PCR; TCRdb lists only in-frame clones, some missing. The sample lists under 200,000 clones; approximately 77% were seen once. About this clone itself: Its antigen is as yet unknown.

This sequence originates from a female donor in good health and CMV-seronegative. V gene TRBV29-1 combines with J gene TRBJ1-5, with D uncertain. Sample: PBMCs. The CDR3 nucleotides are TGCAGCGTCGCCTTAGAGGTCGGTCAGCCCCAGCATTTT. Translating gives CSVALEVGQPQHF. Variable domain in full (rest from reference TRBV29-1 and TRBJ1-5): SAVISQKPSRDICQRGTSLTIQCQVDSQVTMMFWYRQQPGQSLTLIATANQGSEATYESGFVIDKFPISRPNLTFSTLTVSNMSPEDSSIYLCSVALEVGQPQHFGDGTRLSIL.